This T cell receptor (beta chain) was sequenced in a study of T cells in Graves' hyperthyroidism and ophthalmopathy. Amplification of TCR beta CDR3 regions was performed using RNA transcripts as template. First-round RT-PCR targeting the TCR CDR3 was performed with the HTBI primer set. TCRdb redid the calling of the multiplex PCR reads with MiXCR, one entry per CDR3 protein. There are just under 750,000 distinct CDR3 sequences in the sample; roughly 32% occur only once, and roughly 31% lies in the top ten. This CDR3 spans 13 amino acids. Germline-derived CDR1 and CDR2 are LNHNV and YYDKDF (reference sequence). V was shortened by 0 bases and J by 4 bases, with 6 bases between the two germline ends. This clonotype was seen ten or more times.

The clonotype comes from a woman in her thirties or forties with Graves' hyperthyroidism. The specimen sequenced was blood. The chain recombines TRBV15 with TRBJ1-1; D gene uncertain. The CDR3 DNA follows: TGTGCCACCAGCAGAGACCGTATCACTGAAGCTTTCTTT. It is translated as CATSRDRITEAFF. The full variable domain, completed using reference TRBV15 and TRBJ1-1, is DAMVIQNPRYQVTQFGKPVTLSCSQTLNHNVMYWYQQKSSQAPKLLFHYYDKDFNNEADTPDNFQSRRPNTSFCFLDIRSPGLGDTAMYLCATSRDRITEAFFGQGTRLTVV.